The 19 T cell receptor beta chains presented below share a single source sample, sequenced in a study of blood T cell repertoires in COVID-19. Using immunoSEQ multiplex PCR, the repertoire was profiled, and TCRdb retains in-frame clones only, with some absent. The data hold about 140,000 clones, with about nine tenths observed a single time. Material for sequencing was peripheral blood. The receptor set was obtained from a human donor with COVID-19, enrolled during active disease. The donor label of this sample is uncertain.

Points on this clone: The same CDR3 is also encoded by other DNA sequences in this sample. The V call is TRBV9, the J call TRBJ2-7; 9 nucleotides align to TRBD1. The V segment lost 0 bases and the J segment 1 base; nucleotides outside the gene matches: 2. The germline V gene encodes CDR1 SGDLS and CDR2 YYNGEE. This CDR3 is 15 amino acids long. The CDR3, as DNA: TGTGCCAGCAGCGTAGAAGGACAGGGGTCCTACGAGCAGTACTTC. Translating gives CASSVEGQGSYEQYF.

The gene calls are TRBV11-2 and TRBJ2-2; 7 bases line up with TRBD1. V lost 6 bases and J lost 2; bases outside the gene matches: 6. CDR1 is SGHAT and CDR2 is FQNNGV in the germline V gene. The CDR3 consists of 15 residues. For the CDR3, the DNA is TGTGCCAGCAGGCTGACAGGGTCCAACACCGGGGAGCTGTTTTTT. Its protein product is CASRLTGSNTGELFF.

Comments on this clone: The sample holds other DNA sequences that translate to the same CDR3. This chain connects TRBV5-1 to TRBJ1-3; maybe TRBD1 (5 bases). The V end lost 1 base, the J end lost 5 bases, and 28 bases lay between the germline ends. The germline V gene encodes CDR1 SGHRS and CDR2 YFSETQ. This CDR3 has 20 residues. The CDR3 protein is CASSLQLGVGDRQGRNTIYF. DNA for the CDR3: TGCGCCAGCAGCTTGCAGCTTGGCGTAGGGGATCGCCAGGGCCGAAACACCATATATTTT. Full variable domain (rest looked up from reference TRBV5-1 and TRBJ1-3): KAGVTQTPRYLIKTRGQQVTLSCSPISGHRSVSWYQQTPGQGLQFLFEYFSETQRNKGNFPGRFSGRQFSNSRSEMNVSTLELGDSALYLCASSLQLGVGDRQGRNTIYFGEGSWLTVV.

This sequence joins TRBV6-5 and TRBJ2-7; 8 bases are a match to TRBD2. Germline values: CDR1 MNHEY, CDR2 SVGAGI. J lost 0 bases, V lost 5 bases, and 6 bases had no gene match. This CDR3 has 15 amino acids. The CDR3 reads CASSPREGASYEQYF. CDR3 DNA sequence: TGTGCCAGCAGTCCCCGGGAGGGCGCCTCCTACGAGCAGTACTTC.

The chain has TRBV15 and TRBJ2-5; perhaps TRBD1 as D (5 bases). Germline V CDR1 and CDR2: LNHNV, YYDKDF (reference sequence). Trimming shortened V by 0 bases and J by 4 bases, and 6 bases separated the two germline ends. The CDR3 extends over 13 amino acids. The chain's CDR3 is CATSRDTGETQYF. CDR3 DNA sequence: TGTGCCACCAGCAGAGACACAGGAGAGACCCAGTACTTC. Drawing the rest from reference TRBV15 and TRBJ2-5, the complete variable domain is DAMVIQNPRYQVTQFGKPVTLSCSQTLNHNVMYWYQQKSSQAPKLLFHYYDKDFNNEADTPDNFQSRRPNTSFCFLDIRSPGLGDTAMYLCATSRDTGETQYFGPGTRLLVL.

This clone came up a few times. CDR3: CASSFMGEQPQHF. The CDR3 region has the DNA TGCGCCAGCAGCTTTATGGGAGAACAGCCCCAGCATTTT. The V call is TRBV5-1, the J call TRBJ1-5; no reliable D call. The ends were cut back, 2 bases at V and 7 bases at J, with 10 bases in the middle. Germline-derived CDR1 and CDR2 are SGHRS and YFSETQ. The CDR3 loop spans 13 amino acids.

This clone was picked up one time. This chain joins TRBV12-3 or TRBV12-4 and TRBJ1-1; D is unresolved. The CDR3 has 13 residues. V dropped 3 bases and J dropped 1 base, with 6 bases sitting between them. The DNA for the CDR3 is TGTGCCAGCAGTTTCCAGTGGAACACTGAAGCTTTCTTT. Protein sequence: CASSFQWNTEAFF.

This chain connects TRBV5-4 to TRBJ2-7, with D possibly being TRBD1 (6 bases). Germline V gives CDR1 SGHNT, CDR2 YYREEE (reference sequence). Deletions cut 0 bases from V and 2 bases from J, with 12 bases between. This CDR3 has 15 amino acids. The CDR3 sequence is CASSLGGGVPYEQYF. As DNA, the CDR3 is TGTGCCAGCAGCTTGGGAGGGGGTGTTCCCTACGAGCAGTACTTC.

As DNA, the CDR3 is TGTGCCAGCAGCTTGGTGGGACAGGGGAGGGGTGGCTACACCTTC. This translates into CASSLVGQGRGGYTF. The rearrangement uses TRBV5-4 and TRBJ1-2; 10 nucleotides align to TRBD1. Germline V gene lookup returns CDR1 SGHNT and CDR2 YYREEE (reference sequence). The length of the CDR3 is 15 residues. The V gene end was trimmed by 0 bases and the J gene end by 7 bases; junction bases not matched to a gene: 6.

This clone has just one count. V is TRBV11-2 and J is TRBJ2-2, with 10 bases matching TRBD2. The CDR3 totals 16 residues. V was pared by 4 bases and J by 1 base, with 3 bases of the junction left unmatched. Germline assignment: CDR1 SGHAT and CDR2 FQNNGV. Written as DNA, the CDR3 is TGTGCCAGCAGCTCTCTAGCGGGGGTGAACACCGGGGAGCTGTTTTTT. The encoded protein is CASSSLAGVNTGELFF.

The chain has TRBV5-1 and TRBJ2-7; no clear D. Trimming shortened V by 0 bases and J by 3 bases, and 10 bases separated the two germline ends. Germline CDR1 SGHRS, CDR2 YFSETQ. The CDR3 spans 14 residues. CDR3 DNA sequence: TGCGCCAGCAGCTTGGTTTCCGAGAGCTACGAGCAGTACTTC. This gives the protein CASSLVSESYEQYF.

V and J are TRBV14 and TRBJ1-2; 9 bases agree with TRBD1. Unmatched junction bases numbered 0, after V lost 4 bases and J lost 3 bases. Germline CDR1 is SGHDN and CDR2 is FVKESK. The CDR3 spans 13 residues. For the CDR3, the DNA is TGTGCCAGCAGCCGACAGGGGGACTATGGCTACACCTTC. As protein: CASSRQGDYGYTF.

The chain links TRBV19 to TRBJ1-6, with D possibly matching TRBD1 (6 bases). CDR1 is LNHDA and CDR2 is SQIVND in the germline V gene (reference sequence). This CDR3 comprises 14 residues. The ends were cut back, 9 bases at V and 6 bases at J, with 15 bases in the middle. CDR3 sequence reads: CASTPGGPNSPLHF. CDR3 bases: TGTGCCAGCACCCCGGGGGGCCCTAATTCACCCCTCCACTTT.

The chain recombines TRBV29-1 with TRBJ1-1; possibly TRBD1 for D (6 bases). The CDR3 is 12 residues long. The V gene's germline CDR1 is SQVTM and CDR2 ANQGSEA. V gave up 3 bases and J gave up 1 base, with 6 bases separating them. The chain's CDR3 is CSVDRGNTEAFF. The CDR3 DNA is TGCAGCGTTGACAGGGGGAACACTGAAGCTTTCTTT.

The chain carries TRBV5-4 and TRBJ1-2; 9 bases are a match to TRBD1. The V and J ends lost 2 bases and 8 bases, in that order; junction bases with no gene match: 4. The CDR3 covers 13 residues. CDR1 SGHNT and CDR2 YYREEE come from the germline V gene (reference sequence). CDR3 sequence reads: CASSFTGGHGYTF. The DNA for the CDR3 is TGTGCCAGCAGCTTTACAGGGGGCCACGGCTACACCTTC.

The sample holds one count of this clone. V usage is TRBV25-1 and J usage is TRBJ1-4; D is uncertain. With 8 bases removed from V and 8 bases from J, the gap between germline ends came to 12 bases. CDR3 length: 12 amino acids. CDR1 and CDR2 (germline): MGHDK, SYGVNS. The CDR3 bases are TGTGCCAGCCAGCCGGGAAGAGAAAAACTGTTTTTT. It specifies CASQPGREKLFF.

This chain connects TRBV30 to TRBJ1-1, with D possibly matching TRBD1 (5 bases). Germline V gene lookup returns CDR1 GTSNPN and CDR2 SVGIG (reference sequence). Deletions cut 5 bases from V and 1 base from J, with 14 bases between. There are 14 residues in the CDR3. CDR3 loop: CAWDGRGRNTEAFF. Written as DNA, the CDR3 is TGTGCCTGGGACGGGAGGGGTAGGAACACTGAAGCTTTCTTT. The whole variable domain, filled in from reference TRBV30 and TRBJ1-1, reads SQTIHQWPATLVQPVGSPLSLECTVEGTSNPNLYWYRQAAGRGLQLLFYSVGIGQISSEVPQNLSASRPQDRQFILSSKKLLLSDSGFYLCAWDGRGRNTEAFFGQGTRLTVV.

The V gene is TRBV9, the J gene TRBJ1-6, with D perhaps TRBD1 (6 bases). With 4 bases removed from V and 8 bases from J, the gap between germline ends came to 16 bases. CDR3 length: 15 amino acids. The germline gives CDR1 SGDLS, CDR2 YYNGEE. In DNA form, the CDR3 reads TGTGCCAGCAGCCAGCCAGAGGGGGGGGATTCACCCCTCCACTTT. It yields the protein CASSQPEGGDSPLHF.

The chain couples TRBV18 to TRBJ1-1, with 12 nucleotides matching TRBD1. The CDR3 length is 16 residues. Germline V gene sequence: CDR1 KGHSH, CDR2 LQKENI. The V gene end was trimmed by 6 bases and the J gene end by 0 bases; junction bases not matched to a gene: 5. CDR3 sequence: CASSLGQGALNTEAFF. The CDR3 DNA sequence: TGTGCCAGCTCTCTGGGACAGGGGGCCCTGAACACTGAAGCTTTCTTT.